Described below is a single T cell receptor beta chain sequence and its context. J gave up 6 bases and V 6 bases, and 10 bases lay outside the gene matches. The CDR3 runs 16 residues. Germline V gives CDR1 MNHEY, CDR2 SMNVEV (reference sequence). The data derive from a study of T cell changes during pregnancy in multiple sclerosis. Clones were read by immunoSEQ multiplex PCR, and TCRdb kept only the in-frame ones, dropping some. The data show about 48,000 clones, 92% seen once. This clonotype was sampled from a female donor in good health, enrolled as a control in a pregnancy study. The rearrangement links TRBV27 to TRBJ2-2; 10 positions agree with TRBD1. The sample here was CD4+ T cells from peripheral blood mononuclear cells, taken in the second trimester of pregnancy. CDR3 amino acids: CASSPTGTGAAGELFF. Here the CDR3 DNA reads TGTGCCAGCAGCCCTACCGGGACAGGGGCCGCCGGGGAGCTGTTTTTT.